This TCR beta chain stems from a study of T cell clonality in common variable immunodeficiency. General observations from the study: In common variable immunodeficiency, TCR beta chains reportedly carried fewer deletions and N-nucleotide insertions. CVID subjects shared fewer TCRbeta clones than healthy controls did. CVID subjects showed higher TCRbeta clonality than healthy controls.

Equal genomic DNA amounts from CVID and control samples were sequenced. Only in-frame clones appear in the TCRdb table, and some are missing; sequencing was by immunoSEQ multiplex PCR. The profile covers 40,000 to 65,000 clones, none occurring a single time. This clone came up many times. No antigen is known for it. The read falls 3 residues short of the CDR3 end, and the missing part is taken from the germline J gene. Per the germline V gene, CDR1 is SGHTA and CDR2 is FQGNSA. This CDR3 has 13 residues. V lost 3 bases and J 2 bases, leaving 6 bases between the germline ends. The chain uses TRBV7-2 and TRBJ2-3; unclear D gene. Specimen: peripheral blood mononuclear cells. The receptor comes from a person aged 18 to 70 in good health. This chain's CDR3 is CASSFSVTDTQYF. CDR3 DNA (partial): TGTGCCAGCAGCTTTTCGGTCACAGATACG.